This TCR beta chain was documented in a study of long-term antiretroviral therapy in people with HIV. Study-level background: Collection dates of the earliest samples fall about a decade before the 2015 immediate-ART recommendation. Findings and limits, study-wide: Following ART, diversity rose but still fell short of transplant donor controls.

Treatment for all HIV-infected participants took place in the United States. For this clone: As yet, its antigen is unknown. The sample carries other DNA sequences with the same CDR3.

Survey-level resolution applied to immunoSEQ assay v3.0. Here immunoSEQ multiplex PCR was the method, and the copy in TCRdb shows in-frame clones only, minus some. The table includes approximately 30,000 clones, around 85% detected once. The CDR3 consists of 12 residues. Trimming took 3 bases from V and 5 from J, leaving 7 bases between them. The germline V gene has CDR1 MNHEY and CDR2 SVGAGI. V gene TRBV6-5 combines with J gene TRBJ1-1, with D perhaps TRBD1 (5 bases). The sequencing here drew on unsorted PBMCs, taken 3 years after starting antiretroviral therapy. The sequence was collected from a man aged 35 to 55 with HIV. The CDR3 DNA reads as TGTGCCAGCAGTTATGGGGGGACTGAAGCTTTCTTT. This encodes CASSYGGTEAFF.